This T cell receptor beta chain originates from a study of blood T cell repertoires in COVID-19. On the study more broadly: Sites in the United States, Italy and Spain provided acute and convalescent COVID-19 samples. Nucleic acid was either cDNA or gDNA, and it came from T cells, B-cell-depleted T cells, or PBMCs.

This clone is a singleton in its sample. V trimming: 0 bases; J trimming: 2 bases; junction bases outside the gene matches: 7. The CDR3 spans 17 residues. Germline assignment: CDR1 LGHNA and CDR2 YSLEER. In the original processing: For nucleated cells, counts were estimated from reference gene primer amplification. Clones were read by immunoSEQ multiplex PCR, and TCRdb kept only the in-frame ones, dropping some. The DNA gave D and trimming, while V, J and clone size come from that table. This sample has some 140,000 clones; about 73% occur once, and the top ten carry around 1.5%. The material sequenced was peripheral blood. This TCR was sampled from a man aged 80 or over with acute or convalescent COVID-19. The genes are TRBV4-3 and TRBJ2-7, with 10 bases that match TRBD2. CDR3 sequence (DNA): TGCGCCAGCAGCCAAGACTATGGGACTAGCGAAACCTACGAGCAGTACTTC. This encodes CASSQDYGTSETYEQYF.